Listed below are T cell receptor beta chains from one sample, sequenced in a study of tumor-infiltrating lymphocytes in primary liver carcinoma. Using its own MiXCR run on the multiplex PCR reads, TCRdb lists one record per CDR3 protein. The table includes around 71,000 distinct CDR3 sequences, about two thirds detected once. The sequenced material came from liver tumor tissue from sampling region 4. These receptors all stem from a woman in her sixties with primary liver carcinoma and hepatitis B virus infection. Each CDR3 is given with its conserved first and last residue. Each record gives: D gene, J gene, V gene, CDR3 length, clone size, CDR3 protein, CDR3 DNA. D genes are given only for firm matches. The listing skips clone size in some rows; elsewhere it reads once, few, many or a size class.

D gene: TRBD2
J gene: TRBJ2-2
V gene: TRBV12-3/TRBV12-4
CDR3 length: 16
clone size: .
CDR3 protein: CASSLASGRVPGELFF
CDR3 DNA: TGTGCCAGTAGTTTAGCTAGCGGGAGGGTCCCCGGGGAGCTGTTTTTT

D gene: TRBD2
J gene: TRBJ2-1
V gene: TRBV12-3/TRBV12-4
CDR3 length: 15
clone size: many
CDR3 protein: CASSSPTSGDNEQFF
CDR3 DNA: TGTGCCAGCAGTTCACCGACTAGCGGAGACAATGAGCAGTTCTTC

D gene: .
J gene: TRBJ1-2
V gene: TRBV20-1
CDR3 length: 13
clone size: once
CDR3 protein: CSARERQAHGYTF
CDR3 DNA: TGCAGTGCTAGAGAGAGACAGGCTCATGGCTACACCTTC

D gene: .
J gene: TRBJ2-5
V gene: TRBV7-9
CDR3 length: 11
clone size: .
CDR3 protein: CASSMTETHYF
CDR3 DNA: TGTGCCAGCAGCATGACAGAGACCCACTACTTC

D gene: .
J gene: TRBJ2-7
V gene: TRBV29-1
CDR3 length: 13
clone size: .
CDR3 protein: CSVTRHSTGEQYF
CDR3 DNA: TGCAGCGTAACGCGACACTCAACGGGCGAGCAGTATTTC

D gene: TRBD1
J gene: TRBJ2-7
V gene: TRBV6-1
CDR3 length: 16
clone size: .
CDR3 protein: CASVGQVYGESYKQYF
CDR3 DNA: TGCGCCAGCGTTGGACAGGTGTACGGGGAATCCTACAAGCAGTACTTC

D gene: .
J gene: TRBJ2-1
V gene: TRBV11-1
CDR3 length: 16
clone size: .
CDR3 protein: CASSLVARRSYNEQFF
CDR3 DNA: TGCGCCAGCAGCTTAGTTGCACGCCGGAGCTACAATGAGCAGTTCTTC

D gene: .
J gene: TRBJ1-4
V gene: TRBV6-5
CDR3 length: 16
clone size: many
CDR3 protein: CASSYGPPATNEKLFF
CDR3 DNA: TGTGCCAGCAGTTACGGGCCACCCGCAACTAATGAAAAACTGTTTTTT

D gene: TRBD1
J gene: TRBJ1-2
V gene: TRBV4-2
CDR3 length: 14
clone size: .
CDR3 protein: CACSQAGEGAGYTF
CDR3 DNA: TGTGCCTGTAGCCAAGCAGGGGAGGGGGCTGGCTACACCTTC

D gene: TRBD1
J gene: TRBJ2-5
V gene: TRBV25-1
CDR3 length: 14
clone size: many
CDR3 protein: CASSDAGQGTAQYF
CDR3 DNA: TGTGCCAGCAGTGACGCGGGACAGGGAACGGCCCAGTACTTC

D gene: .
J gene: TRBJ1-1
V gene: TRBV29-1
CDR3 length: 12
clone size: .
CDR3 protein: CSGGRMNTEASF
CDR3 DNA: TGCAGCGGCGGACGTATGAACACTGAGGCTTCCTTT

D gene: TRBD2
J gene: TRBJ2-3
V gene: TRBV12-3/TRBV12-4
CDR3 length: 18
clone size: .
CDR3 protein: CVGRDGTSGRGSTDTQYF
CDR3 DNA: TGTGTCGGCAGGGATGGGACTAGCGGGAGGGGGAGCACAGATACGCAGTATTTT

D gene: .
J gene: TRBJ2-4
V gene: TRBV28
CDR3 length: 14
clone size: .
CDR3 protein: CASSLGGTQNIQYF
CDR3 DNA: TGTGCCAGCAGTTTAGGTGGGACTCAAAACATTCAGTACTTC

D gene: .
J gene: TRBJ1-2
V gene: TRBV29-1
CDR3 length: 16
clone size: .
CDR3 protein: CSVEIHNLAQDYGYTF
CDR3 DNA: TGCAGCGTTGAAATTCATAACCTGGCTCAAGACTATGGCTACACCTTC

D gene: .
J gene: TRBJ2-3
V gene: TRBV7-9
CDR3 length: 18
clone size: few
CDR3 protein: CASSPRPNPGPYTDTQYF
CDR3 DNA: TGTGCCAGCAGCCCTAGGCCCAATCCGGGCCCTTACACAGATACGCAGTATTTT

D gene: TRBD2
J gene: TRBJ2-3
V gene: TRBV28
CDR3 length: 14
clone size: .
CDR3 protein: CASRLAGGRGTQYF
CDR3 DNA: TGTGCCAGCCGACTAGCGGGAGGGCGAGGTACGCAGTATTTT

D gene: TRBD2
J gene: TRBJ2-1
V gene: TRBV12-3/TRBV12-4
CDR3 length: 18
clone size: .
CDR3 protein: CASNLEAGPGLSYNEQFF
CDR3 DNA: TGTGCCAGCAATTTAGAGGCAGGGCCGGGACTATCGTACAATGAGCAGTTCTTC